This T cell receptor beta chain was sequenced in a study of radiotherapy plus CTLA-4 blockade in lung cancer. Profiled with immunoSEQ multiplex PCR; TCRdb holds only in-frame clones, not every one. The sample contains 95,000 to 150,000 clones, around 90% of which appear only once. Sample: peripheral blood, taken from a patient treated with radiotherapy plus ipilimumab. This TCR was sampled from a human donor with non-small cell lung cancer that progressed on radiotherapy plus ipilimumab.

The CDR3 region has the DNA TGTGCCAGCGGGATGGGGGCCCCCGGGGAGCTGTTTTTT. Protein product: CASGMGAPGELFF. This rearrangement joins TRBV28 to TRBJ2-2, with D perhaps TRBD1 (6 bases). V lost 8 bases and J lost 6, with 13 bases in between. CDR1 and CDR2 from the germline V gene are MDHEN and SYDVKM. The CDR3 length is 13 residues. Looking up the rest from reference TRBV28 and TRBJ2-2 gives the full variable domain: DVKVTQSSRYLVKRTGEKVFLECVQDMDHENMFWYRQDPGLGLRLIYFSYDVKMKEKGDIPEGYSVSREKKERFSLILESASTNQTSMYLCASGMGAPGELFFGEGSRLTVL.